The 29 T cell receptor beta chains presented below share a single source sample, sequenced in a study of blood T cells in healthy people across ages. Next came a second PCR, run for 7 to 11 cycles, which used a sample-barcoded 5' primer along with a J-beta primer mix. TCRdb re-derived calls from the 5' RACE reads in MiXCR, one entry per CDR3 protein. The sample consists of hundreds of thousands of distinct CDR3 sequences, roughly 21% of them appearing once. Sequences were obtained from blood. These receptors originate from a man in his sixties or seventies in good health.

This clonotype was observed a handful of times. This sequence joins TRBV7-3 and TRBJ1-6; D remains unclear. Trimming cost V 5 bases and J 5 bases, with 10 bases left between them. Germline V gene lookup returns CDR1 SGHTA and CDR2 FQGTGA. The CDR3 covers 14 residues. CDR3 sequence (DNA): TGTGCCAGCAGCCCGGAACCGAATAATTCACCCCTCCACTTT. Protein sequence: CASSPEPNNSPLHF.

The gene calls are TRBV5-1 and TRBJ1-1; the match to TRBD1 covers 7 bases. The V gene end was trimmed by 2 bases and the J gene end by 5 bases; junction bases not matched to a gene: 6. The CDR3 has 14 residues. The germline gives CDR1 SGHRS, CDR2 YFSETQ. The CDR3 sequence: CASSFQGVQTEAFF. CDR3 DNA: TGCGCCAGCAGCTTTCAGGGGGTACAGACTGAAGCTTTCTTT.

V is TRBV24-1 and J is TRBJ2-3; 8 nucleotides line up with TRBD1. CDR3 size: 15 residues. The germline V gene has CDR1 KGHDR and CDR2 SFDVKD. V shed 6 bases and J 1 base; nucleotides not matched to a gene: 5. CDR3 DNA sequence: TGTGCCACCAGTTCAGGGGGCGATGGCACAGATACGCAGTATTTT. It is translated as CATSSGGDGTDTQYF.

The chain employs TRBV5-1 and TRBJ2-3; the match to TRBD2 covers 13 bases. This CDR3 is 18 amino acids long. From germline, CDR1 is SGHRS and CDR2 YFSETQ. The V segment lost 4 bases and the J segment 0 bases; nucleotides outside the gene matches: 8. Here the CDR3 reads CASSTGLAGVSSTDTQYF. The CDR3 coding sequence is TGCGCCAGCAGCACAGGACTAGCGGGAGTGTCTAGCACAGATACGCAGTATTTT.

This clonotype was seen at least ten times. The rearrangement links TRBV3-1 to TRBJ2-2; 7 nucleotides match TRBD1. The CDR3 is 16 residues long. Trimming took 3 bases from V and 4 from J; bases not matched to a gene: 8. The V gene's germline CDR1 is LGHDT and CDR2 YNNKEL (reference sequence). CDR3 nucleotide sequence: TGTGCCAGCAGCCAGCACCGACAGGGCGCCACCGGGGAGCTGTTTTTT. This sequence encodes CASSQHRQGATGELFF.

V and J are TRBV11-2 and TRBJ2-3; 15 nucleotides agree with TRBD2. The CDR3 totals 18 residues. Germline lookup yields CDR1 SGHAT and CDR2 FQNNGV. V was pared by 6 bases and J by 3 bases, with 10 bases of the junction left unmatched. CDR3 region: CASRLGLAGGPRTDTQYF. The CDR3 coding sequence is TGTGCCAGCAGGCTTGGACTAGCGGGAGGGCCAAGGACAGATACGCAGTATTTT. Variable domain in full (rest from reference TRBV11-2 and TRBJ2-3): EAGVAQSPRYKIIEKRQSVAFWCNPISGHATLYWYQQILGQGPKLLIQFQNNGVVDDSQLPKDRFSAERLKGVDSTLKIQPAKLEDSAVYLCASRLGLAGGPRTDTQYFGPGTRLTVL.

The chain carries TRBV5-1 and TRBJ2-1; 7 bases fit TRBD1. The J call may be incorrect, as the DNA end agrees better with TRBJ2-7. The CDR3 has 14 residues. Per germline, CDR1 SGHRS and CDR2 YFSETQ. The CDR3 sequence is CASSLGPTGNEQYF. For the CDR3, the DNA is TGCGCCAGCAGCTTGGGGCCGACAGGGAACGAGCAGTACTTC.

This clonotype occurred a few times. The genes are TRBV20-1 and TRBJ2-1; D call uncertain. Trimming took off 1 base at V and 4 bases at J, with 11 bases between the two ends. Per germline, CDR1 DFQATT and CDR2 SNEGSKA (reference sequence). The length of the CDR3 is 14 residues. The CDR3 DNA follows: TGCAGTGCTAGAGGTAGGACCTATTACAATGAGCAGTTCTTC. It is translated as CSARGRTYYNEQFF.

This clonotype was counted ten times or more. V gene TRBV4-2 combines with J gene TRBJ2-7; TRBD2 aligns across 8 bases. The germline CDR1 and CDR2 sequences are LGHNA and YNFKEQ. J was trimmed by 3 bases and V by 0 bases; bases with no gene match: 10. The CDR3 has 17 residues. CDR3 region: CASSQDAQAGEGYEQYF. For the CDR3, the DNA is TGTGCCAGCAGCCAAGATGCGCAAGCGGGAGAAGGCTACGAGCAGTACTTC.

This clonotype has a count of ten or more. This chain's CDR3 is CSVGQGPSGANVLTF. The CDR3 DNA is TGCAGCGTTGGGCAGGGGCCTTCTGGGGCCAACGTCCTGACTTTC. The chain has TRBV29-1 and TRBJ2-6; perhaps TRBD1 as D (6 bases). V lost 4 bases and J lost 1, with 11 bases in between. Germline V gives CDR1 SQVTM, CDR2 ANQGSEA. This CDR3 comprises 15 residues.

The sample holds many counts of this clonotype. The chain has TRBV28 and TRBJ1-1; 7 bases are shared with TRBD1. Germline values: CDR1 MDHEN, CDR2 SYDVKM. CDR3 length: 13 residues. V was pared by 6 bases and J by 4 bases, with 5 bases of the junction left unmatched. CDR3 in DNA: TGTGCCAGCAGGCGACAGGGAGGCACTGAAGCTTTCTTT. It codes for CASRRQGGTEAFF.

In this sample, this clonotype turned up a few times. CDR3 residues: CASSRKTSGDSYEQYF. CDR3 sequence (DNA): TGTGCCAGCTCACGCAAGACTAGCGGGGACTCCTACGAGCAGTACTTC. The chain is built from TRBV18 and TRBJ2-5; TRBD2 matches at 11 bases. The DNA end is more similar to TRBJ2-7, so the J call may be wrong. Germline-derived CDR1 and CDR2 are KGHSH and LQKENI. CDR3 length equals 16 residues.

The CDR3 coding sequence is TGTGCCAGCAGCGGACGACTAGGTACAGATACGCAGTATTTT. Amino acids: CASSGRLGTDTQYF. This chain joins TRBV11-2 and TRBJ2-3, with a tentative D call TRBD2 (6 bases). The CDR3 is 14 residues long. Looked up from germline, CDR1 is SGHAT and CDR2 is FQNNGV. Trimming left V 5 bases short and J 3 bases short, with 12 bases between. Complete variable domain (other parts from reference TRBV11-2 and TRBJ2-3): EAGVAQSPRYKIIEKRQSVAFWCNPISGHATLYWYQQILGQGPKLLIQFQNNGVVDDSQLPKDRFSAERLKGVDSTLKIQPAKLEDSAVYLCASSGRLGTDTQYFGPGTRLTVL.

This clonotype was seen more than once but under ten times. The gene calls are TRBV12-5 and TRBJ1-5; D is uncertain. The germline gives CDR1 LGHNT, CDR2 FRNRAP. V lost 0 bases and J 8 bases, leaving 5 bases between the germline ends. The CDR3 has 12 amino acids. CDR3 sequence reads: CASGLVREPQHF. The CDR3 region has the DNA TGTGCTAGTGGTTTGGTACGAGAGCCCCAGCATTTT.

This chain connects TRBV4-1 to TRBJ1-2, with D possibly being TRBD1 (5 bases). The CDR3 has 16 residues. The ends were cut back, 0 bases at V and 4 bases at J, with 15 bases in the middle. Germline V gene sequence: CDR1 MGHRA, CDR2 YSYEKL. As DNA, the CDR3 is TGCGCCAGCAGCCAAGATATCTCAGGGATAAGCTATGGCTACACCTTC. The encoded protein is CASSQDISGISYGYTF.

This clonotype was detected only a few times. V usage is TRBV28 and J usage is TRBJ2-1; 10 bases are shared with TRBD2. The CDR3 contains 14 residues. Germline lookup yields CDR1 MDHEN and CDR2 SYDVKM. Trimming cost V 7 bases and J 7 bases; bases outside gene matches: 7. CDR3 protein: CASKPSGSRNEQFF. The CDR3 DNA reads TGTGCCAGCAAACCTAGCGGGAGTCGGAATGAGCAGTTCTTC.

This clonotype was detected a few times. The rearrangement joins TRBV20-1 to TRBJ2-7; weak D call: TRBD2 (5 bases). This CDR3 is built from 14 residues. Trimming removed 3 bases from V and 0 bases from J, with 12 bases in between. Looked up from germline, CDR1 is DFQATT and CDR2 is SNEGSKA (reference sequence). The CDR3 is CSASRGLSSYEQYF. The DNA of the CDR3 is TGCAGTGCTAGCCGCGGGTTGAGCTCCTACGAGCAGTACTTC.

This chain joins TRBV6-5 and TRBJ1-2, with no clear D. CDR1 is MNHEY, CDR2 SVGAGI, per germline. The CDR3 contains 14 residues. Deletions cut 0 bases from V and 4 bases from J, with 9 bases between. CDR3 in DNA: TGTGCCAGCAGTTACTCGAACCGGGGCTATGGCTACACCTTC. Its translation: CASSYSNRGYGYTF.

This clonotype was detected only a few times. The rearrangement joins TRBV5-1 to TRBJ1-4, with no clear D. Germline lookup yields CDR1 SGHRS and CDR2 YFSETQ. The CDR3 consists of 18 residues. V lost 1 base and J 0 bases, leaving 16 bases between the germline ends. For the CDR3, the DNA is TGCGCCAGCAGCTTGAGATCCTCTCCGGAAGCAACTAATGAAAAACTGTTTTTT. Its protein product is CASSLRSSPEATNEKLFF.

This clonotype was observed many times. The rearrangement links TRBV7-2 to TRBJ2-3; D unclear. V lost 8 bases to trimming and J lost 1 base, with 7 bases between them. Germline V gives CDR1 SGHTA, CDR2 FQGNSA. CDR3 length equals 12 residues. As DNA, the CDR3 is TGTGCCAGCTCGCGAGGCACAGATACGCAGTATTTT. Its protein product is CASSRGTDTQYF.

This clonotype was found many times. This sequence joins TRBV28 and TRBJ2-7, with TRBD2 matching over 13 bases. This CDR3 spans 15 amino acids. V shed 5 bases, J shed 9 bases, and the junction held 10 bases outside the gene matches. In germline, CDR1 is MDHEN, CDR2 SYDVKM. In DNA, the CDR3 is TGTGCCAGCAGTCGTCCGACTAGCGGGAGGTTGGGGCAGTACTTC. Translating it yields CASSRPTSGRLGQYF.

This chain uses TRBV6-5 with TRBJ1-2; the D gene is possibly TRBD1 (5 bases). The CDR3 consists of 16 residues. Germline V gene lookup returns CDR1 MNHEY and CDR2 SVGAGI. Trimming removed 5 bases at V and 5 bases at J, with 21 bases between. CDR3 in DNA: TGTGCCAGCAGTACTTACCAAGGAGGGGCGGAATATGGCTACACCTTC. Protein product: CASSTYQGGAEYGYTF.

The J gene is TRBJ2-4, the V gene TRBV21-1; the table names TRBD2, a call not compared with the DNA. TRBV21-1 is termed a pseudogene. The CDR3 has 17 residues. CDR3 protein: CASSKRGRRYCKNIQYF. For the CDR3, the DNA is TGTGCCAGCAGCAAACGGGGGAGGCGATATTGCAAAAACATTCAGTACTTC.

This clonotype has a handful of counts. This rearrangement joins TRBV28 to TRBJ1-1; no clear D. CDR3 length: 12 residues. The V end lost 3 bases, the J end lost 10 bases, and 12 bases lay between the germline ends. Germline V lookup: CDR1 MDHEN, CDR2 SYDVKM. In nucleotides, the CDR3 is TGTGCCAGCAGTTTTAATCCTCTCGGAGCTTTCTTT. This codes for CASSFNPLGAFF.

J is TRBJ1-2 and V is TRBV20-1; no reliable D call. Trimming removed 1 base from V and 5 bases from J, with 5 bases in between. The germline V gene encodes CDR1 DFQATT and CDR2 SNEGSKA (reference sequence). CDR3 length: 11 residues. In nucleotides, the CDR3 is TGCAGTGCTAGAGCCAGGTATGGCTACACCTTC. This codes for CSARARYGYTF.

The V call is TRBV12-3 or TRBV12-4, the J call TRBJ2-3, with D tentatively TRBD2 (5 bases). V was pared by 4 bases and J by 8 bases, with 22 bases between. The CDR3 is made up of 16 amino acids. The CDR3 is CASSYSIISGGGTQYF. The CDR3 DNA is TGTGCCAGCAGTTACAGCATAATCTCGGGTGGAGGTACGCAGTATTTT.

This clonotype was counted a few times. The rearrangement joins TRBV28 to TRBJ2-5; no clear D gene. The germline V gene has CDR1 MDHEN and CDR2 SYDVKM. The CDR3 is 10 amino acids. Trimming took 6 bases from V and 8 from J, leaving 7 bases between them. This CDR3 is CASSLATQYF. CDR3 DNA sequence: TGTGCCAGCAGCCTGGCTACCCAGTACTTC.

CDR3 coding DNA: TGTGCCAGCAGTTACTCCGGGGGCCCCTACGAGCAGTACTTC. Translating it yields CASSYSGGPYEQYF. The chain carries TRBV6-5 and TRBJ2-7, with D perhaps given as TRBD1 or TRBD2 (6 bases each). Trimming shortened V by 0 bases and J by 2 bases, and 8 bases separated the two germline ends. This CDR3 contains 14 residues. Per the germline V gene, CDR1 is MNHEY and CDR2 is SVGAGI.

J is TRBJ2-7 and V is TRBV7-8; 7 bases line up with TRBD1. Germline V gene sequence: CDR1 SGHVS, CDR2 FQNEAQ. Germline trimming cut 5 bases from V and 1 base from J; bases unmatched to any gene: 5. This CDR3 is built from 14 residues. CDR3 sequence reads: CASSPPQGSYEQYF. The CDR3 DNA reads TGTGCCAGCAGCCCCCCACAGGGGTCCTACGAGCAGTACTTC.